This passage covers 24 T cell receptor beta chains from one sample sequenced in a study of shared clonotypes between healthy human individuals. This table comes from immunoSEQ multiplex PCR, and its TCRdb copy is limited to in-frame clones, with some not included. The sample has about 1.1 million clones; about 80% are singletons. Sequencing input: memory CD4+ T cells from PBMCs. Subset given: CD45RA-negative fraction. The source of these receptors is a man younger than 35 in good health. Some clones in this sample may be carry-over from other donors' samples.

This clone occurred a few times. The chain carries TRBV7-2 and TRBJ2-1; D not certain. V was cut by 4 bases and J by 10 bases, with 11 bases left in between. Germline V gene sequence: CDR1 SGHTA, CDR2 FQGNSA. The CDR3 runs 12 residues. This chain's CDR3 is CASSSPWNEQFF. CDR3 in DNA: TGTGCCAGCAGCTCCCCGTGGAACGAGCAGTTCTTC.

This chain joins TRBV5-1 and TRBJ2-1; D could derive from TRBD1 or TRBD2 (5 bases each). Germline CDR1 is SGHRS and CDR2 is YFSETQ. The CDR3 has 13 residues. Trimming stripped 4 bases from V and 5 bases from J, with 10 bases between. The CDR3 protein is CASSAGSDNEQFF. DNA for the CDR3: TGCGCCAGCAGCGCAGGGAGCGACAATGAGCAGTTCTTC.

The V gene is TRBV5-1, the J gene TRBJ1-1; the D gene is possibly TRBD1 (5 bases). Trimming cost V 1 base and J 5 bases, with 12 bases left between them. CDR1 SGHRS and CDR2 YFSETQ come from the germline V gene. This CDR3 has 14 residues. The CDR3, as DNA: TGCGCCAGCAGCTTGACAGGTGGGGAGACTGAAGCTTTCTTT. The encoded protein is CASSLTGGETEAFF.

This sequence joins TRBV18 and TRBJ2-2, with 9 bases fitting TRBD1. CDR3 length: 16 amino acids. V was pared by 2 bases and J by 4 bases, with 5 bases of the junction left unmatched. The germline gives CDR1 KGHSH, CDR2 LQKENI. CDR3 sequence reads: CASSPKQGARTGELFF. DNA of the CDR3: TGTGCCAGCTCACCAAAACAGGGGGCGCGCACCGGGGAGCTGTTTTTT.

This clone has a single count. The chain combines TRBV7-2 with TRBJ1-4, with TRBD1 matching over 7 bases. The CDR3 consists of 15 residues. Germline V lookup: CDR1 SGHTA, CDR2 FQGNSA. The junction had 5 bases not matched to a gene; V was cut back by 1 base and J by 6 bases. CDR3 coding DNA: TGTGCCAGCAGCTTAGTTGGAGGGGGCTATGAAAAACTGTTTTTT. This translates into CASSLVGGGYEKLFF.

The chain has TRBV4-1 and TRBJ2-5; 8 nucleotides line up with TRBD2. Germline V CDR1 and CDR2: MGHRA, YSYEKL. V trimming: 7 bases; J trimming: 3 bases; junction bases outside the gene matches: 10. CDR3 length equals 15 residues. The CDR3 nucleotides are TGCGCCAGCAACCCGGGACTAGGAGGGGAAGAGACCCAGTACTTC. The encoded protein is CASNPGLGGEETQYF.

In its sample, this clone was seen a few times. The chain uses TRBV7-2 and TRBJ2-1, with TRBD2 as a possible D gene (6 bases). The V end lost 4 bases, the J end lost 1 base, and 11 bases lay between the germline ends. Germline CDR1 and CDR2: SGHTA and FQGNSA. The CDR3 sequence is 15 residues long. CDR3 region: CASSSDRGSYNEQFF. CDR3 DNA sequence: TGTGCCAGCAGCTCCGATCGGGGGTCCTACAATGAGCAGTTCTTC.

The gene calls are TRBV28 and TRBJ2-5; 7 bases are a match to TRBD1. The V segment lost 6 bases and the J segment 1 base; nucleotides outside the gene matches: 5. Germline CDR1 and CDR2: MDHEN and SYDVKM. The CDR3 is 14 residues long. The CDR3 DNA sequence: TGTGCCAGCAGCACCCCAGGGGGCCAAGAGACCCAGTACTTC. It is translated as CASSTPGGQETQYF.

This CDR3 is CASSPDRANYGYTF. The CDR3, as DNA: TGTGCCAGCAGCCCGGACAGGGCTAACTATGGCTACACCTTC. V gene TRBV6-4 combines with J gene TRBJ1-2; TRBD1 matches 8 bases. The germline CDR1 and CDR2 sequences are MRHNA and SNTAGT. Unmatched junction bases numbered 3, after V lost 6 bases and J lost 0 bases. The CDR3 has 14 residues.

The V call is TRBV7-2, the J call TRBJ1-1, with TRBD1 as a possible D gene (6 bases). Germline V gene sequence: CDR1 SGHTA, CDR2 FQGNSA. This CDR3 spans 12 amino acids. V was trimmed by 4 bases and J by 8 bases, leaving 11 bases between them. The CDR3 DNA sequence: TGTGCCAGCAGCTCGGGGGCGCCCGAAGCTTTCTTT. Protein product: CASSSGAPEAFF.

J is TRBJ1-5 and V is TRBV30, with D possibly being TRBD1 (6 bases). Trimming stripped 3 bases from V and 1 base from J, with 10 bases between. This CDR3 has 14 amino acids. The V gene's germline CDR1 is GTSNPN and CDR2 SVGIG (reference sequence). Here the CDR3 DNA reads TGTGCCTGGAGGGGAGACAGGAGCAATCAGCCCCAGCATTTT. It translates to CAWRGDRSNQPQHF.

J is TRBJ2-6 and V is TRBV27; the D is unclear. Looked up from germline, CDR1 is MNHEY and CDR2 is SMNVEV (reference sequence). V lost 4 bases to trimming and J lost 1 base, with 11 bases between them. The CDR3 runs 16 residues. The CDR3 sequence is CASSYYRVSGANVLTF. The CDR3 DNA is TGTGCCAGCAGTTATTATAGGGTTTCTGGGGCCAACGTCCTGACTTTC.

The DNA for the CDR3 is TGTGCCAGCAGCAGGGACGGAGGGAATGAAAAACTGTTTTTT. Its translation: CASSRDGGNEKLFF. The V and J genes are TRBV7-9 and TRBJ1-4; D possibly corresponds to TRBD1 (5 bases). Trimming cost V 5 bases and J 5 bases, with 12 bases left between them. The germline V gene has CDR1 SEHNR and CDR2 FQNEAQ (reference sequence). There are 14 residues in the CDR3.

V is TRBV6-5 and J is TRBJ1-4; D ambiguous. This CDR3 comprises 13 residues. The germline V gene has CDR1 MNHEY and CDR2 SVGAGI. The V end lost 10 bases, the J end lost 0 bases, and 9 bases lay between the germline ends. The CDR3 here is CATRSATNEKLFF. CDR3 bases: TGTGCCACCCGGAGCGCAACTAATGAAAAACTGTTTTTT.

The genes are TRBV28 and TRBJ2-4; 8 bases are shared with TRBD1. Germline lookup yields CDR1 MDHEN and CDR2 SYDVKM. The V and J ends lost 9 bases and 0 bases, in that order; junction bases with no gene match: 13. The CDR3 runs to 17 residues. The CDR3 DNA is TGTGCCAGTAAGGGACAGGCCGCAAATCTAGCCAAAAACATTCAGTACTTC. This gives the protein CASKGQAANLAKNIQYF.

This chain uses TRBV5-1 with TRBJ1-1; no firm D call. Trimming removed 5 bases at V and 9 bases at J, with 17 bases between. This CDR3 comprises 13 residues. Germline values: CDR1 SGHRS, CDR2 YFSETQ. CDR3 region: CASREPPLGQAFF. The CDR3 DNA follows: TGCGCCAGCAGGGAACCCCCCCTGGGCCAAGCTTTCTTT.

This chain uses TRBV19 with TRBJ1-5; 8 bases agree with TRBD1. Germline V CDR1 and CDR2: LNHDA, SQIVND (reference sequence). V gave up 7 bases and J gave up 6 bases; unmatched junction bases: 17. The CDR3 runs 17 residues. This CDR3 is CASTPNHHRGISQPQHF. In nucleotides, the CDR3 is TGTGCCAGTACTCCGAACCACCACAGGGGGATAAGTCAGCCCCAGCATTTT.

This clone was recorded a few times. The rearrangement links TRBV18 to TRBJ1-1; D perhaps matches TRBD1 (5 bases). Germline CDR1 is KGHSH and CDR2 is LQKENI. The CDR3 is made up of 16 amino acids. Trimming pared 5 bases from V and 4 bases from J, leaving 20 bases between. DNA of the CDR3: TGTGCCAGCTCAAAGACCCAGGGCCCAGCGATCACTGAAGCTTTCTTT. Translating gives CASSKTQGPAITEAFF.

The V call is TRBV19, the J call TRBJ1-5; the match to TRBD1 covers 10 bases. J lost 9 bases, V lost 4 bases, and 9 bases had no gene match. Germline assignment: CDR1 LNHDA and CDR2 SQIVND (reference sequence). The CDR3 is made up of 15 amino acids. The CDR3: CASSRGTGAMRPQHF. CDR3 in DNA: TGTGCCAGTAGTAGGGGGACAGGGGCGATGCGGCCCCAGCATTTT.

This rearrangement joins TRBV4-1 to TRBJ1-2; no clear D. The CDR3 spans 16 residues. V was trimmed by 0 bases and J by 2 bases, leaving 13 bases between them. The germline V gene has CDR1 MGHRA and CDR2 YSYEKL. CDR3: CASSQDPRWRNYGYTF. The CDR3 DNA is TGCGCCAGCAGCCAAGATCCAAGGTGGAGAAACTATGGCTACACCTTC.

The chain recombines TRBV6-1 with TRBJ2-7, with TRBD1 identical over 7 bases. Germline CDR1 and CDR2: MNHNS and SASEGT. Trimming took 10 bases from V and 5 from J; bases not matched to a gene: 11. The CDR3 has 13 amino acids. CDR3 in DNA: TGTGCCACTCTTAAGACAGGGTCCAACGAGCAGTACTTC. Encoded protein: CATLKTGSNEQYF.

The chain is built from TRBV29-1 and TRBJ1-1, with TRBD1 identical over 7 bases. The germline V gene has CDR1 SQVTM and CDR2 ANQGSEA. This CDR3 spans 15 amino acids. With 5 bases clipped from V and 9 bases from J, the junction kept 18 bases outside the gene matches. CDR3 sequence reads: CSVSGPGGVIEQAFF. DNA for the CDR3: TGCAGCGTTTCGGGCCCAGGGGGAGTAATCGAGCAAGCTTTCTTT.

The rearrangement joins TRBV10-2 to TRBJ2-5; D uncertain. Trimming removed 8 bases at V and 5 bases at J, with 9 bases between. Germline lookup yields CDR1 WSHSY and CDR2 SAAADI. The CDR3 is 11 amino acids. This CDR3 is CASLVGETQYF. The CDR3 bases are TGCGCCAGCCTGGTCGGGGAGACCCAGTACTTC.

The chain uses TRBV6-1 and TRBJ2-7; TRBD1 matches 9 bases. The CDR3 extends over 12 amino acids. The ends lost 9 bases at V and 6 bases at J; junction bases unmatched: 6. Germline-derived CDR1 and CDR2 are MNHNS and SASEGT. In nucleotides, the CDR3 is TGTGCCAGTTTGGGACAGGGCGGCGAGCAGTACTTC. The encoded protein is CASLGQGGEQYF.